These 29 T cell receptor beta chains were all obtained from the same sample, sequenced in a study of blood T cell repertoires in COVID-19. Sequenced by immunoSEQ multiplex PCR; TCRdb stores in-frame clones only, minus some. The repertoire holds more than 150,000 clones, with about 82% as singletons. The sequenced sample was peripheral blood. Receptors were obtained from a woman between 25 and 40 years old with acute or convalescent COVID-19.

The genes are TRBV5-8 and TRBJ2-3; 8 bases are shared with TRBD1. The trim removed 5 bases at V and 1 base at J, leaving 9 bases unmatched. Germline CDR1 and CDR2: SGHTS and YDEGEE. The CDR3 is 16 amino acids. CDR3 loop: CASSLLQTGGTDTQYF. The CDR3, as DNA: TGTGCCAGCAGTTTGCTACAGACAGGGGGCACAGATACGCAGTATTTT. Full variable domain (missing parts from reference TRBV5-8 and TRBJ2-3): EAGVTQSPTHLIKTRGQQATLRCSPISGHTSVYWYQQALGLGLQFLLWYDEGEERNRGNFPPRFSGRQFPNYSSELNVNALELEDSALYLCASSLLQTGGTDTQYFGPGTRLTVL.

J is TRBJ2-1 and V is TRBV9; D is perhaps TRBD2 (5 bases). CDR3 length equals 14 residues. From germline, CDR1 is SGDLS and CDR2 YYNGEE. The V gene lost 1 base and the J gene lost 8 bases, with 13 bases spanning the gap. CDR3 sequence reads: CASSVPSGSDEQFF. The CDR3 nucleotides are TGTGCCAGCAGCGTACCCTCGGGGTCGGATGAGCAGTTCTTC. The entire variable domain, with the rest obtained from reference TRBV9 and TRBJ2-1, is as follows: DSGVTQTPKHLITATGQRVTLRCSPRSGDLSVYWYQQSLDQGLQFLIQYYNGEERAKGNILERFSAQQFPDLHSELNLSSLELGDSALYFCASSVPSGSDEQFFGPGTRLTVL.

V gene TRBV6-6 combines with J gene TRBJ1-5, with D uncertain. The CDR3 runs 13 residues. Germline lookup yields CDR1 MNHNY and CDR2 SVGAGI (reference sequence). V was shortened by 2 bases and J by 5 bases, with 7 bases between the two germline ends. CDR3 DNA sequence: TGTGCCAGCAGTTACACCGCAGATCAGCCCCAGCATTTT. The encoded protein is CASSYTADQPQHF.

This sequence joins TRBV3-1 (or the pseudogene TRBV3-2) and TRBJ2-7; unclear D gene. This CDR3 has 13 amino acids. Germline assignment: CDR1 LGHDT and CDR2 YNNKEL (reference sequence). V lost 2 bases, J lost 4 bases, and 9 bases lay in between. The chain's CDR3 is CASSQNDGYEQYF. In DNA, the CDR3 is TGTGCCAGCAGCCAAAATGACGGGTACGAGCAGTACTTC.

The chain couples TRBV7-2 to TRBJ1-2, with D uncertain. Germline CDR1 and CDR2: SGHTA and FQGNSA. Trimming left V 3 bases short and J 4 bases short, with 12 bases between. The CDR3 loop spans 14 amino acids. The CDR3 nucleotides read TGTGCCAGCAGCTTCTTGGAGGGAATCTATGGCTACACCTTC. It codes for CASSFLEGIYGYTF.

The V gene is TRBV4-3, the J gene TRBJ1-1; TRBD1 matches at 7 bases. CDR1 is LGHNA and CDR2 is YSLEER in the germline V gene. CDR3 size: 14 residues. V shed 1 base and J 8 bases; nucleotides not matched to a gene: 7. The CDR3 here is CASSQVTGEREAFF. Here the CDR3 DNA reads TGCGCCAGCAGCCAAGTTACAGGGGAACGAGAAGCTTTCTTT.

This clone has a single count. The CDR3 region has the DNA TGTGCCAGCAGCTTGGGGGCAGGCTCCCGAGATACGCAGTATTTT. Its protein product is CASSLGAGSRDTQYF. The rearrangement joins TRBV7-3 to TRBJ2-3, with a tentative D call TRBD1 (6 bases). The CDR3 is made up of 15 amino acids. Germline loops: CDR1 SGHTA, CDR2 FQGTGA. The V end was cut by 3 bases, the J end by 5 bases, with 15 bases between.

This sequence joins TRBV10-3 and TRBJ1-1; D perhaps matches TRBD1 (5 bases). The CDR3 runs 16 residues. Between the trimmed V and J ends, which lost 0 bases and 0 bases, there was a span of 11 bases. CDR1 is ENHRY and CDR2 is SYGVKD in the germline V gene. The CDR3 DNA is TGTGCCATCAGTGAGTCCCTGACAGATTTGAACACTGAAGCTTTCTTT. Translating it yields CAISESLTDLNTEAFF.

A single count supports this clone. The chain is built from TRBV28 and TRBJ2-7; 7 bases match TRBD1. The germline CDR1 and CDR2 sequences are MDHEN and SYDVKM. With 4 bases clipped from V and 2 bases from J, the junction kept 5 bases outside the gene matches. The CDR3 totals 14 residues. The CDR3 DNA reads as TGTGCCAGCAGTTCCCCGGGACAGCCCTACGAGCAGTACTTC. Amino acids: CASSSPGQPYEQYF. The entire variable domain, with the rest obtained from reference TRBV28 and TRBJ2-7, is as follows: DVKVTQSSRYLVKRTGEKVFLECVQDMDHENMFWYRQDPGLGLRLIYFSYDVKMKEKGDIPEGYSVSREKKERFSLILESASTNQTSMYLCASSSPGQPYEQYFGPGTRLTVT.

The table lists this clone with a count of one. The chain links TRBV5-6 to TRBJ2-3, with 8 nucleotides matching TRBD2. V gave up 2 bases and J gave up 7 bases; unmatched junction bases: 12. This CDR3 spans 16 amino acids. CDR1 is SGHDT and CDR2 is YYEEEE in the germline V gene. The CDR3 bases are TGTGCCAGCAGCTTCTCTGTAGCGGGGCAAGGGAATACGCAGTATTTT. Translating gives CASSFSVAGQGNTQYF.

Here the CDR3 reads CASRDGDRGSYEQYF. The CDR3 coding sequence is TGTGCCAGCAGGGACGGGGACAGGGGAAGCTACGAGCAGTACTTC. The V call is TRBV2, the J call TRBJ2-7; 10 bases agree with TRBD1. The CDR3 runs to 15 residues. The junction had 8 bases not matched to a gene; V was cut back by 6 bases and J by 3 bases. The germline V gene has CDR1 SNHLY and CDR2 FYNNEI.

The chain recombines TRBV19 with TRBJ1-1; 12 bases agree with TRBD1. CDR1 and CDR2 from the germline V gene are LNHDA and SQIVND (reference sequence). The CDR3 sequence is 15 residues long. V shed 4 bases, J shed 5 bases, and the junction held 5 bases outside the gene matches. CDR3 DNA: TGTGCCAGTAGTACGGGACAGGGGGCGGGGACTGAAGCTTTCTTT. Translated: CASSTGQGAGTEAFF.

This chain connects TRBV27 to TRBJ1-5, with D possibly being TRBD1 (5 bases). Germline V gene lookup returns CDR1 MNHEY and CDR2 SMNVEV (reference sequence). The CDR3 consists of 13 residues. Trimming pared 2 bases from V and 7 bases from J, leaving 9 bases between. Here the CDR3 reads CASSLGAGQPQHF. The DNA of the CDR3 is TGTGCCAGCAGTTTAGGGGCGGGGCAGCCCCAGCATTTT.

The rearrangement links TRBV27 to TRBJ1-2; no clear D gene. Germline V gives CDR1 MNHEY, CDR2 SMNVEV (reference sequence). The V and J ends lost 3 bases and 4 bases respectively, with 9 bases between them. CDR3 length equals 13 residues. The CDR3 sequence is CASSLTRSYGYTF. Here the CDR3 DNA reads TGTGCCAGCAGTTTGACTCGGAGCTATGGCTACACCTTC.

The chain uses TRBV19 and TRBJ2-7; D possibly corresponds to TRBD2 (6 bases). Trimming pared 1 base from V and 3 bases from J, leaving 10 bases between. CDR1 and CDR2 (germline): LNHDA, SQIVND (reference sequence). There are 14 residues in the CDR3. The CDR3 region has the DNA TGTGCCAGTAGTATAGGTGGCGGGAACTACGAGCAGTACTTC. It encodes CASSIGGGNYEQYF.

The chain uses TRBV11-2 and TRBJ2-1, with 13 bases identical to TRBD2. The CDR3 loop spans 15 amino acids. After removal of 5 bases from V and 7 bases from J, the junction contained 5 bases not matched to a gene. In germline, CDR1 is SGHAT, CDR2 FQNNGV. As DNA, the CDR3 is TGTGCCAGCAGCACGCCGGGACTAGCGGGAAATGAGCAGTTCTTC. Translation gives CASSTPGLAGNEQFF.

The chain is built from TRBV6-6 and TRBJ1-6; D uncertain. Germline CDR1 and CDR2: MNHNY and SVGAGI (reference sequence). Deletions cut 5 bases from V and 8 bases from J, with 7 bases between. This CDR3 has 12 amino acids. The CDR3 loop reads CASSPQYSPLHF. CDR3 in DNA: TGTGCCAGCAGTCCCCAGTATTCACCCCTCCACTTT.

The genes are TRBV25-1 and TRBJ1-2; weak D call: TRBD1 (6 bases). From germline, CDR1 is MGHDK and CDR2 SYGVNS. The CDR3 covers 13 residues. Trimming shortened V by 6 bases and J by 2 bases, and 10 bases separated the two germline ends. The CDR3 bases are TGTGCCAGCAGGGGAACAGGGAACTATGGCTACACCTTC. Protein sequence: CASRGTGNYGYTF.

The V call is TRBV5-6, the J call TRBJ1-1; no reliable D call. This CDR3 comprises 11 residues. V lost 0 bases and J lost 7, with 4 bases in between. From germline, CDR1 is SGHDT and CDR2 YYEEEE. For the CDR3, the DNA is TGTGCCAGCAGCTTGGGTATTGAAGCTTTCTTT. Its protein product is CASSLGIEAFF.

V gene TRBV4-3 combines with J gene TRBJ1-4, with D unclear. The CDR3 sequence is 14 residues long. The V end lost 0 bases, the J end lost 8 bases, and 10 bases lay between the germline ends. Germline V gene data show CDR1 as LGHNA and CDR2 as YSLEER. The CDR3 region has the DNA TGCGCCAGCAGCCAAGACGAGTGGAGGGAAAAACTGTTTTTT. Encoded protein: CASSQDEWREKLFF.

V gene TRBV28 combines with J gene TRBJ2-2; the match to TRBD1 covers 10 bases. V dropped 7 bases and J dropped 3; count of bases not matched to a gene: 2. CDR3 length: 14 residues. Germline V gene sequence: CDR1 MDHEN, CDR2 SYDVKM. The CDR3 region is CASTGQGHTGELFF. CDR3 sequence (DNA): TGTGCCAGCACGGGACAGGGGCACACCGGGGAGCTGTTTTTT.

This chain connects TRBV10-3 to TRBJ1-1; D ambiguous. The CDR3 has 11 residues. Trimming stripped 10 bases from V and 7 bases from J, with 13 bases between. Per the germline V gene, CDR1 is ENHRY and CDR2 is SYGVKD. The DNA for the CDR3 is TGTGCCACCCGAATTGGGCGTGAAGCTTTCTTT. Its protein is CATRIGREAFF.

Comments on this clone: A read error may account for a junction end that differs from germline. V gene TRBV7-2 combines with J gene TRBJ2-1; 7 positions agree with TRBD2. Germline assignment: CDR1 SGHTA and CDR2 FQGNSA. This CDR3 comprises 13 residues. Here the CDR3 reads CASSGALGGAGIF. CDR3 coding DNA: TGTGCCAGCAGCGGTGCGCTAGGCGGAGCGGGGATCTTC.

V usage is TRBV6-1 and J usage is TRBJ1-5; TRBD1 matches at 12 bases. CDR3 size: 16 residues. Germline CDR1 and CDR2: MNHNS and SASEGT. V shed 4 bases, J shed 6 bases, and the junction held 7 bases outside the gene matches. In DNA, the CDR3 is TGTGCCAGCAGTGCACAGGGACAGGGGGCTTTTCAGCCCCAGCATTTT. Translation gives CASSAQGQGAFQPQHF.

The CDR3 DNA is TGTGCCAGCAGCGTAGTGACAGCTCAGTATGGCTACACCTTC. Translated: CASSVVTAQYGYTF. This rearrangement joins TRBV9 to TRBJ1-2; perhaps TRBD1 as D (5 bases). The CDR3 contains 14 residues. The germline V and J ends were trimmed by 0 bases and 5 bases, with 11 bases remaining between them. Germline V gene data show CDR1 as SGDLS and CDR2 as YYNGEE.

This chain connects TRBV3-1 (or the pseudogene TRBV3-2) to TRBJ2-1, with TRBD2 matching over 8 bases. The germline V gene has CDR1 LGHDT and CDR2 YNNKEL (reference sequence). The CDR3 has 14 amino acids. V lost 1 base and J lost 9; bases outside the gene matches: 5. The CDR3 protein is CASSQGTSSSEQFF. For the CDR3, the DNA is TGTGCCAGCAGCCAAGGGACTAGCTCAAGTGAGCAGTTCTTC.

The rearrangement joins TRBV19 to TRBJ2-5, with D possibly being TRBD2 (5 bases). CDR1 and CDR2 (germline): LNHDA, SQIVND (reference sequence). V was shortened by 5 bases and J by 3 bases, with 10 bases between the two germline ends. This CDR3 is 13 amino acids long. For the CDR3, the DNA is TGTGCCAGTAGTGGATCCGGGAAAGAGACCCAGTACTTC. It specifies CASSGSGKETQYF.

CDR3 loop: CASRGARPMNTEAFF. Here the CDR3 DNA reads TGTGCCAGCAGGGGGGCCAGGCCCATGAACACTGAAGCTTTCTTT. This sequence joins TRBV6-5 and TRBJ1-1; weak D call: TRBD1 (6 bases). CDR1 and CDR2 from the germline V gene are MNHEY and SVGAGI. The CDR3 covers 15 residues. V gave up 6 bases and J gave up 0 bases, with 14 bases separating them.

This chain joins TRBV7-2 and TRBJ2-1, with TRBD1 matching 8 bases. The CDR3 length is 16 residues. Trimming removed 3 bases from V and 9 bases from J; junction bases left unmatched: 13. Germline assignment: CDR1 SGHTA and CDR2 FQGNSA. The chain's CDR3 is CASSFRLLQGEGEQFF. The CDR3 DNA reads as TGTGCCAGCAGCTTTCGTTTGTTACAGGGGGAAGGTGAGCAGTTCTTC.